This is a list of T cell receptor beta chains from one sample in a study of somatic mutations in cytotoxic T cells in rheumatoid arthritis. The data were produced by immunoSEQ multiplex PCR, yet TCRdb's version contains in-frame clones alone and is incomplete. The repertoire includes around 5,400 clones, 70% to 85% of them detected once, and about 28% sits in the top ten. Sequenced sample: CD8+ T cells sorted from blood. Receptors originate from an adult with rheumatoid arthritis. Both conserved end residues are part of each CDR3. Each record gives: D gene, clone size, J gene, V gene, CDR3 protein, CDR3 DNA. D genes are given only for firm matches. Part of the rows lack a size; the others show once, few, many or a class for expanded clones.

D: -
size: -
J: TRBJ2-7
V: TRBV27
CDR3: CASSLTGSYEQYF
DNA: TGTGCCAGCAGTTTAACGGGCTCCTACGAGCAGTACTTC

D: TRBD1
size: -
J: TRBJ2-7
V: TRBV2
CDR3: CASSSARQGMTYEQYF
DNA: TGTGCCAGCAGTTCAGCTAGACAGGGGATGACCTACGAGCAGTACTTC

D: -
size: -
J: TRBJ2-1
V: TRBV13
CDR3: CASSLPINNEQFF
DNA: TGTGCCAGCAGCTTACCCATAAACAATGAGCAGTTCTTC

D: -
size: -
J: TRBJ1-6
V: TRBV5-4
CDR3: CASSEEPTTNSPLHF
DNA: TGTGCCAGCAGCGAAGAACCTACTACTAATTCACCCCTCCACTTT

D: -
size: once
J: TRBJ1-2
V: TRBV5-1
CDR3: CASSLDRVGYTF
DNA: TGCGCCAGCAGCTTGGACAGGGTCGGCTACACCTTC

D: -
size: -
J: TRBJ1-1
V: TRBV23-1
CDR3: CASSQATEAFF
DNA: TGCGCCAGCAGTCAGGCAACTGAAGCTTTCTTT

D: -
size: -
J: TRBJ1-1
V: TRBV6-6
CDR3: CASSYWTANTEAFF
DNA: TGTGCCAGCAGCTACTGGACAGCGAACACTGAAGCTTTCTTT

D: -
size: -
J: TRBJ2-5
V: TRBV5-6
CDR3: CASSSAAHQETQYF
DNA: TGTGCCAGCAGCTCGGCTGCTCATCAAGAGACCCAGTACTTC

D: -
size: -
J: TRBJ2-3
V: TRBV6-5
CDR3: CASSYSGLAGDTQYF
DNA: TGTGCCAGCAGTTACTCCGGCCTAGCAGGAGATACGCAGTATTTT

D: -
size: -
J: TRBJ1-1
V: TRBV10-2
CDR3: CASSESGMGTEAFF
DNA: TGCGCCAGCAGTGAATCCGGGATGGGGACTGAAGCTTTCTTT

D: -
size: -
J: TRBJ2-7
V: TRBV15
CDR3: CATSRQLGSSYEQYF
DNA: TGTGCCACCAGCCGACAGTTGGGTAGTTCCTACGAGCAGTACTTC

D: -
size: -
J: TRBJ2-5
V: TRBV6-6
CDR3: CASRFGETQYF
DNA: TGTGCCAGCAGGTTCGGAGAGACCCAGTACTTC

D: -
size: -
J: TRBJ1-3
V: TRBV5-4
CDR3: CASSLGHTIYF
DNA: TGTGCCAGCAGCTTGGGCCACACCATATATTTT

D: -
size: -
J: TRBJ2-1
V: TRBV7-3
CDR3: CASSPEAGSYNEQFF
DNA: TGTGCCAGCAGCCCGGAGGCCGGGTCCTACAATGAGCAGTTCTTC

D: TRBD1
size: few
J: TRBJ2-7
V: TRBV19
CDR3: CASSLGQGGGYEQYF
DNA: TGTGCCAGTAGCCTCGGACAGGGAGGCGGCTACGAGCAGTACTTC

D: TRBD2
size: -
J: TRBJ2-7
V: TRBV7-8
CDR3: CASSLGLAGGFSYEQYF
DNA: TGTGCCAGCAGCCTGGGACTAGCGGGGGGTTTCTCCTACGAGCAGTACTTC

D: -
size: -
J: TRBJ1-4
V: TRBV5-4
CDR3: CASSLGQGVTNEKLFF
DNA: TGTGCCAGCAGCTTGGGTCAGGGTGTTACTAATGAAAAACTGTTTTTT

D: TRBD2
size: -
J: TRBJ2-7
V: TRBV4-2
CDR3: CASSSLRHIAGGSYEQYF
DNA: TGTGCCAGCAGCTCCCTGAGACACATAGCGGGGGGTTCCTACGAGCAGTACTTC

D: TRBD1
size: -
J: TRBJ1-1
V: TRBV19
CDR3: CASTKQGSNTEAFF
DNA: TGTGCCAGTACTAAACAGGGGAGTAACACTGAAGCTTTCTTT

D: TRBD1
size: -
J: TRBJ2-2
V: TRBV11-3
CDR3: CASSDRGLNGELFF
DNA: TGTGCCAGCAGTGACAGGGGGCTGAATGGGGAGCTGTTTTTT